A single T cell receptor beta chain is shown here with its context. These data belong to a study of response to subunit inactivated influenza vaccine. A single record per CDR3 protein comes from TCRdb applying MiXCR to the RT-PCR reads. Of 500,000 to 700,000 distinct CDR3 sequences listed, around 21% are singletons. This CDR3 is built from 14 residues. V lost 1 base and J lost 6, with 9 bases in between. Germline V gives CDR1 LGHDT, CDR2 YNNKEL (reference sequence). The same data also contributed to another study, on T cells expressing NK-cell markers. Per that paper: Synthesis of TCR beta cDNA relied on 5'RACE template switching carrying UMIs. TCR beta repertoires came from sorted CD3+CD56+NKG2C+, CD3+CD56+NKG2C- and CD3+CD56-NKG2C+ T cells. With respect to HCMV, most of the eight sequenced donors were seropositive, and one was seronegative. NKG2C+ dominant clonotype frequencies in six donors were about 1.0-7.5% of CD8+ T cells. A few donors' CD3+CD56-NKG2C+ cells were dominated by the same clonotypes.

The gene calls are TRBV3-1 and TRBJ2-2, with D unresolved. The sequence was obtained from a man aged 50 to 60 who received an inactivated influenza vaccine. The starting material was CD4+ T cells sorted from PBMCs, obtained 12 days after vaccination. The DNA for the CDR3 is TGTGCCAGCAGCCAAGTCTGGTCCGCCGGGGAGCTGTTTTTT. Amino acids: CASSQVWSAGELFF. Together with reference TRBV3-1 and TRBJ2-2, the CDR3 gives the full variable domain: DTAVSQTPKYLVTQMGNDKSIKCEQNLGHDTMYWYKQDSKKFLKIMFSYNNKELIINETVPNRFSPKSPDKAHLNLHINSLELGDSAVYFCASSQVWSAGELFFGEGSRLTVL.